This passage covers 22 T cell receptor beta chains from one sample sequenced in a study of T cell changes during pregnancy in multiple sclerosis. Libraries were prepared by immunoSEQ multiplex PCR; TCRdb keeps only in-frame clonotypes and omits some of them. This table has fewer than 50,000 clones, roughly 90% appearing once. Here the sequenced sample was peripheral blood, taken in the second trimester of pregnancy. These receptors originate from a female donor in good health, enrolled as a control in a pregnancy study.

The rearrangement links TRBV7-2 to TRBJ2-3; maybe TRBD2 (5 bases). V was pared by 3 bases and J by 6 bases, with 16 bases between. Germline values: CDR1 SGHTA, CDR2 FQGNSA. The CDR3 sequence is 15 residues long. The CDR3, as DNA: TGTGCCAGCAGCTTCGGTAGCGCGGTTAGTGATACGCAGTATTTT. This encodes CASSFGSAVSDTQYF.

The rearrangement links TRBV4-2 to TRBJ1-5; 9 nucleotides match TRBD1. Per the germline V gene, CDR1 is LGHNA and CDR2 is YNFKEQ. Trimming removed 3 bases from V and 5 bases from J; junction bases left unmatched: 5. The CDR3 is 15 amino acids. CDR3 sequence: CASSQGQGLYQPQHF. In DNA form, the CDR3 reads TGTGCCAGCAGCCAGGGACAGGGCCTTTATCAGCCCCAGCATTTT.

The chain uses TRBV7-2 and TRBJ1-5; D call uncertain. The CDR3 is made up of 17 amino acids. Germline CDR1 reads SGHTA; CDR2 reads FQGNSA. The V end was cut by 2 bases, the J end by 2 bases, with 16 bases between. This CDR3 is CASSLPPAGYGNQPQHF. CDR3 bases: TGTGCCAGCAGCTTACCCCCGGCGGGGTATGGCAATCAGCCCCAGCATTTT.

The table lists this clone with a count of one. This chain uses TRBV4-3 with TRBJ1-1, with 7 bases identical to TRBD1. This CDR3 comprises 16 residues. The germline V gene encodes CDR1 LGHNA and CDR2 YSLEER. V shed 0 bases and J 6 bases; nucleotides not matched to a gene: 10. The CDR3 sequence is CASSQDVGRGLSEAFF. CDR3 coding DNA: TGCGCCAGCAGCCAAGATGTAGGTAGGGGGCTCTCTGAAGCTTTCTTT.

V is TRBV5-1 and J is TRBJ2-2, with D possibly TRBD2 on 6 matching bases. Trimming stripped 7 bases from V and 9 bases from J, with 10 bases between. CDR1 and CDR2 from the germline V gene are SGHRS and YFSETQ. This CDR3 contains 11 residues. The CDR3 coding sequence is TGCGCCAGCCGGGGGTCGAGGGAGCTGTTTTTT. Amino acid sequence: CASRGSRELFF. Drawing the rest from reference TRBV5-1 and TRBJ2-2, the complete variable domain is KAGVTQTPRYLIKTRGQQVTLSCSPISGHRSVSWYQQTPGQGLQFLFEYFSETQRNKGNFPGRFSGRQFSNSRSEMNVSTLELGDSALYLCASRGSRELFFGEGSRLTVL.

The V and J genes are TRBV9 and TRBJ2-1, with 12 bases fitting TRBD2. This CDR3 spans 15 amino acids. With 0 bases clipped from V and 10 bases from J, the junction kept 5 bases outside the gene matches. Germline-derived CDR1 and CDR2 are SGDLS and YYNGEE. CDR3 loop: CASSVASSGGGEQFF. The DNA for the CDR3 is TGTGCCAGCAGCGTAGCGTCTAGCGGGGGGGGCGAGCAGTTCTTC.

The chain is built from TRBV2 and TRBJ1-5; D unresolved. Germline V gene lookup returns CDR1 SNHLY and CDR2 FYNNEI. Between the trimmed V and J ends, which lost 8 bases and 6 bases, there was a span of 17 bases. The CDR3 length is 14 residues. The CDR3 DNA reads TGTGCCAGCGGGGAGGACGGCATCAGTCAGCCCCAGCATTTT. Translated: CASGEDGISQPQHF.

The V gene is TRBV15, the J gene TRBJ1-4; D possibly corresponds to TRBD1 (6 bases). Germline V lookup: CDR1 LNHNV, CDR2 YYDKDF (reference sequence). Trimming took off 0 bases at V and 4 bases at J, with 12 bases between the two ends. The CDR3 length is 16 residues. CDR3 in DNA: TGTGCCACCAGCAGAGATCCGGGACATCTTAATGAAAAACTGTTTTTT. Protein: CATSRDPGHLNEKLFF.

The gene calls are TRBV27 and TRBJ2-3; the D gene is possibly TRBD2 (5 bases). Germline loops: CDR1 MNHEY, CDR2 SMNVEV (reference sequence). This CDR3 has 16 amino acids. V gave up 5 bases and J gave up 0 bases, with 15 bases separating them. CDR3 sequence (DNA): TGTGCCAGCAGTCCCTCCCGGGGTTTTAGCACAGATACGCAGTATTTT. Its protein product is CASSPSRGFSTDTQYF.

The V call is TRBV10-3, the J call TRBJ1-5; tentatively, D is TRBD1 (5 bases). The CDR3 extends over 15 amino acids. V was trimmed by 3 bases and J by 4 bases, leaving 13 bases between them. Germline loops: CDR1 ENHRY, CDR2 SYGVKD. The chain's CDR3 is CAISDTGTANQPQHF. The CDR3 DNA reads TGTGCCATCAGTGATACCGGGACTGCTAATCAGCCCCAGCATTTT.

The chain uses TRBV6-1 and TRBJ1-2; 7 bases are shared with TRBD1. There are 13 residues in the CDR3. Germline-derived CDR1 and CDR2 are MNHNS and SASEGT. J lost 8 bases, V lost 6 bases, and 9 bases had no gene match. CDR3 DNA: TGTGCCAGCAGCAACCTACAGGGGTACGGCTACACCTTC. It yields the protein CASSNLQGYGYTF.

The table lists this clone with a count of one. V is TRBV11-3 and J is TRBJ2-2; 12 bases map to TRBD2. Germline lookup yields CDR1 SGHNT and CDR2 YENEEA. The CDR3 loop spans 15 amino acids. The V gene end was trimmed by 5 bases and the J gene end by 6 bases; junction bases not matched to a gene: 4. This CDR3 is CASSPSGGAPGELFF. The DNA for the CDR3 is TGTGCCAGCAGCCCTAGCGGGGGGGCCCCCGGGGAGCTGTTTTTT.

Concerning this clone: At one end the junction does not follow the germline gene, possibly because of a read error. The chain uses TRBV7-7 and TRBJ2-2, with D tentatively TRBD1 (5 bases). This CDR3 is built from 14 residues. Per the germline V gene, CDR1 is SSHAT and CDR2 is FNYEAQ (reference sequence). This CDR3 reads CASSLEQDTGELFF. The CDR3 region has the DNA TGTGCTAGCAGCTTAGAACAGGACACCGGGGAGCTGTTTTTT.

The V gene is TRBV5-4, the J gene TRBJ1-4; D may be TRBD1 (5 bases). This CDR3 comprises 14 residues. The V and J ends lost 4 bases and 5 bases respectively, with 12 bases between them. CDR1 SGHNT and CDR2 YYREEE come from the germline V gene (reference sequence). The CDR3 is CASSLGTINEKLFF. CDR3 DNA: TGTGCCAGCAGCCTCGGGACTATCAATGAAAAACTGTTTTTT.

The V and J genes are TRBV5-4 and TRBJ2-7, with TRBD1 matching over 10 bases. Germline CDR1 and CDR2: SGHNT and YYREEE (reference sequence). This CDR3 region has 14 residues. Germline trimming cut 3 bases from V and 2 bases from J; bases unmatched to any gene: 2. As DNA, the CDR3 is TGTGCCAGCAGCTCGGGACAGGGGCCCTACGAGCAGTACTTC. Amino acid sequence: CASSSGQGPYEQYF.

This chain uses TRBV19 with TRBJ1-3; D not certain. The CDR3 spans 15 residues. Trimming took 3 bases from V and 3 from J, leaving 12 bases between them. Germline lookup yields CDR1 LNHDA and CDR2 SQIVND (reference sequence). CDR3 loop: CASSISGINGNTIYF. In DNA, the CDR3 is TGTGCCAGTAGTATCTCCGGGATTAATGGAAACACCATATATTTT.

The V and J genes are TRBV5-8 and TRBJ1-5, with 10 positions matching TRBD1. V trimming: 3 bases; J trimming: 4 bases; junction bases outside the gene matches: 4. CDR3 size: 15 residues. CDR1 and CDR2 from the germline V gene are SGHTS and YDEGEE. The CDR3 bases are TGTGCCAGCAGCTGGGGACAGGGGAGAAATCAGCCCCAGCATTTT. Protein sequence: CASSWGQGRNQPQHF. The variable domain in full, completed from reference TRBV5-8 and TRBJ1-5, reads EAGVTQSPTHLIKTRGQQATLRCSPISGHTSVYWYQQALGLGLQFLLWYDEGEERNRGNFPPRFSGRQFPNYSSELNVNALELEDSALYLCASSWGQGRNQPQHFGDGTRLSIL.

V is TRBV2 and J is TRBJ1-3; possible D gene TRBD1, 6 bases. Trimming shortened V by 4 bases and J by 0 bases, and 10 bases separated the two germline ends. This CDR3 spans 15 amino acids. Germline lookup yields CDR1 SNHLY and CDR2 FYNNEI. The CDR3 nucleotides are TGTGCCAGCAGTGGGGGACACTCCTCTGGAAACACCATATATTTT. It is translated as CASSGGHSSGNTIYF.

The V and J genes are TRBV27 and TRBJ1-2; D possibly corresponds to TRBD1 (5 bases). Germline CDR1 reads MNHEY; CDR2 reads SMNVEV (reference sequence). V gave up 5 bases and J gave up 5 bases, with 9 bases separating them. The CDR3 is 12 amino acids. In DNA, the CDR3 is TGTGCCAGCAGTGATCAGGGATATGGCTACACCTTC. Translating it yields CASSDQGYGYTF.

The chain joins TRBV19 to TRBJ1-3; no clear D gene. CDR1 and CDR2 from the germline V gene are LNHDA and SQIVND (reference sequence). The CDR3 has 13 residues. V shed 0 bases and J shed 7 bases, with 7 bases lying between them. The CDR3 spells CASSIDLGNTIYF. As DNA, the CDR3 is TGTGCCAGTAGTATAGATTTGGGCAACACCATATATTTT.

V and J are TRBV5-4 and TRBJ2-7, with D possibly matching TRBD2 (6 bases). This CDR3 is built from 15 residues. Germline V lookup: CDR1 SGHNT, CDR2 YYREEE (reference sequence). V was cut by 5 bases and J by 4 bases, with 19 bases left in between. The CDR3 DNA follows: TGTGCCAGCAGTTCTCCGCGGGACTCTGTTTACGAGCAGTACTTC. This codes for CASSSPRDSVYEQYF.

The chain uses TRBV27 and TRBJ1-3; D might be TRBD1 (6 bases). Germline V lookup: CDR1 MNHEY, CDR2 SMNVEV (reference sequence). V dropped 2 bases and J dropped 4 bases, with 9 bases sitting between them. The CDR3 runs to 14 residues. This CDR3 is CASSLSQGGNTIYF. DNA of the CDR3: TGTGCCAGCAGTTTAAGTCAGGGGGGAAACACCATATATTTT.